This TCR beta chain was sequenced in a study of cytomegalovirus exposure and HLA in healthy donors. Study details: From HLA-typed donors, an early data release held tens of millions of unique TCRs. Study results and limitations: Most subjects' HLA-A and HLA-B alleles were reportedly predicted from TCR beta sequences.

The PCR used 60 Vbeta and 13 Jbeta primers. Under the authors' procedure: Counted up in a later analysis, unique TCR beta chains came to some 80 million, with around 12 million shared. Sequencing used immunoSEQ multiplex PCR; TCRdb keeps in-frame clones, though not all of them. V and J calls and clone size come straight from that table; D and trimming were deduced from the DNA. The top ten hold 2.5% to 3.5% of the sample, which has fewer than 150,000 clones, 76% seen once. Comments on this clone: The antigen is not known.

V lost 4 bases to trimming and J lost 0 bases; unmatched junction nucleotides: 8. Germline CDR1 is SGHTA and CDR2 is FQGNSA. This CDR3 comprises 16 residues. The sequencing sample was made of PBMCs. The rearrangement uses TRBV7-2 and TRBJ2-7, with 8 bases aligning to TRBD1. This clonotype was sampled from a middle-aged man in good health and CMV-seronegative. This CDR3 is CASSSFGTGTSYEQYF. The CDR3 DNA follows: TGTGCCAGCAGCTCATTCGGGACAGGAACCTCCTACGAGCAGTACTTC.